There are many counts of the clone carrying this T cell receptor (beta chain). This sample is part of a study of regulatory T cells in long-lasting Graves disease. Both iRepertoire HTBI primers and Arm-PCR of CDR3 regions were used to build the TCR beta libraries. TCRdb itself ran the multiplex PCR reads through MiXCR, one entry per CDR3 protein. The repertoire includes 560,000 or so distinct CDR3 sequences, approximately 16% of them detected once, and 12% sits in the top ten. As to time point: newly diagnosed GD, antithyroid drugs for less than 3 months. The TCR library was made from RNA extracted from PBMCs. V shed 2 bases and J 3 bases; nucleotides not matched to a gene: 6. CDR3 length: 15 amino acids. Germline CDR1 reads MDHEN; CDR2 reads SYDVKM. This same sample was also taken into another study, of T cells in Graves' hyperthyroidism and ophthalmopathy.

The sequencing here drew on peripheral blood mononuclear cells (PBMCs), taken at new diagnosis, from a patient treated with antithyroid drugs. This receptor was taken from a young man with Graves disease. This chain links TRBV28 with TRBJ2-7; 8 bases are shared with TRBD1. The CDR3 here is CASSLVGQVHYEQYF. The CDR3, as DNA: TGTGCCAGCAGTTTAGTGGGACAGGTACACTACGAGCAGTACTTC.